The 11 T cell receptor beta chains in this list originate from one sample, sequenced in a study of T cells in Graves' hyperthyroidism and ophthalmopathy. Amplified TCR beta CDR3 regions derived from RNA transcripts. The HTBI primer set drove a first-round RT-PCR of the TCR CDR3. TCRdb redid the calling of the multiplex PCR reads with MiXCR, one entry per CDR3 protein. The table shows hundreds of thousands of distinct CDR3 sequences, with over 15% occurring only once. Sequenced sample: blood. The receptors shown here come from a woman between 18 and 29 years old with Graves' hyperthyroidism.

This chain connects TRBV6-1 to TRBJ2-7, with TRBD1 matching over 10 bases. J gave up 6 bases and V 7 bases, and 9 bases lay outside the gene matches. Germline V gene data show CDR1 as MNHNS and CDR2 as SASEGT. The CDR3 extends over 14 amino acids. DNA for the CDR3: TGTGCCAGCATGCGCGGGACAGGGGTTGGCGAGCAGTACTTC. Its translation is CASMRGTGVGEQYF.

This clonotype came up a few times. This rearrangement joins TRBV15 to TRBJ2-2; the D gene is possibly TRBD1 (5 bases). The CDR3 is made up of 16 amino acids. Trimming removed 1 base from V and 0 bases from J, with 9 bases in between. Germline assignment: CDR1 LNHNV and CDR2 YYDKDF (reference sequence). The CDR3: CATSRGPGSNTGELFF. In DNA, the CDR3 is TGTGCCACCAGCAGAGGGCCAGGGTCGAACACCGGGGAGCTGTTTTTT. The complete variable domain, with remaining parts taken from reference TRBV15 and TRBJ2-2, reads DAMVIQNPRYQVTQFGKPVTLSCSQTLNHNVMYWYQQKSSQAPKLLFHYYDKDFNNEADTPDNFQSRRPNTSFCFLDIRSPGLGDTAMYLCATSRGPGSNTGELFFGEGSRLTVL.

V and J are TRBV6-1 and TRBJ1-2; D may be TRBD1 (6 bases). Germline V gives CDR1 MNHNS, CDR2 SASEGT. The CDR3 has 16 residues. Trimming pared 10 bases from V and 6 bases from J, leaving 27 bases between. The CDR3 region has the DNA TGTGCCACCAGCAGGGGACATCTCGCCCGGCAGGATGGCTACACCTTC. This gives the protein CATSRGHLARQDGYTF.

This chain links TRBV29-1 with TRBJ1-5; D is unclear. This CDR3 contains 13 residues. The V gene's germline CDR1 is SQVTM and CDR2 ANQGSEA. V shed 6 bases and J shed 5 bases, with 14 bases lying between them. This chain's CDR3 is CSVRRVPYQPQHF. The DNA for the CDR3 is TGCAGCGTAAGGAGAGTCCCTTATCAGCCCCAGCATTTT. The whole variable domain, remainder taken from reference TRBV29-1 and TRBJ1-5, is SAVISQKPSRDICQRGTSLTIQCQVDSQVTMMFWYRQQPGQSLTLIATANQGSEATYESGFVIDKFPISRPNLTFSTLTVSNMSPEDSSIYLCSVRRVPYQPQHFGDGTRLSIL.

This clonotype was seen repeatedly, ten times or more. The V and J genes are TRBV2 and TRBJ2-1; TRBD2 aligns across 9 bases. CDR1 is SNHLY, CDR2 FYNNEI, per germline. This CDR3 has 18 amino acids. J gave up 4 bases and V 10 bases, and 20 bases lay outside the gene matches. This chain's CDR3 is CATSSARVGLAGYNEQFF. The CDR3 nucleotides read TGTGCCACTTCCTCCGCACGGGTAGGGCTAGCGGGGTACAATGAGCAGTTCTTC.

This clonotype was seen a few times. CDR3 sequence reads: CATSGAGAQETQYF. The CDR3 bases are TGTGCCACCAGTGGGGCAGGGGCGCAAGAGACCCAGTACTTC. The rearrangement joins TRBV24-1 to TRBJ2-5, with TRBD1 as a possible D gene (6 bases). Germline assignment: CDR1 KGHDR and CDR2 SFDVKD. This CDR3 spans 14 amino acids. Trimming shortened V by 5 bases and J by 2 bases, and 11 bases separated the two germline ends.

This clonotype was seen repeatedly, ten times or more. The genes are TRBV12-3 or TRBV12-4 and TRBJ2-5, with 7 bases identical to TRBD2. The CDR3 runs to 15 residues. J was trimmed by 2 bases and V by 3 bases; bases with no gene match: 6. The CDR3, as DNA: TGTGCCAGCAGTTTTGGGGGGGGTCCTCAAGAGACCCAGTACTTC. Translated: CASSFGGGPQETQYF.

This clonotype has only a few counts. J is TRBJ2-7 and V is TRBV20-1; 9 positions agree with TRBD2. V was pared by 5 bases and J by 3 bases, with 2 bases of the junction left unmatched. Germline V gives CDR1 DFQATT, CDR2 SNEGSKA (reference sequence). CDR3 length: 12 amino acids. CDR3 DNA: TGCAGTGCTGCGACTAGCGGCTACGAGCAGTACTTC. Residues: CSAATSGYEQYF.

This clonotype has at least ten counts. The chain is built from TRBV12-3 or TRBV12-4 and TRBJ2-7, with 10 bases fitting TRBD2. This CDR3 has 15 amino acids. Trimming cost V 1 base and J 9 bases; bases outside gene matches: 9. CDR3 DNA: TGTGCCAGCAGTTTAGAACTAGCGGGGAGAGTTAGGCAGTACTTC. This sequence encodes CASSLELAGRVRQYF.

This clonotype was seen many times. The chain employs TRBV4-2 and TRBJ1-1; a weak D match, TRBD1 (6 bases). This CDR3 spans 15 amino acids. The V and J ends lost 1 base and 6 bases respectively, with 15 bases between them. Germline V gene sequence: CDR1 LGHNA, CDR2 YNFKEQ. The CDR3 DNA reads TGTGCCAGCAGCCAAGGGACCACCAGGGGTTCTGAAGCTTTCTTT. Residues: CASSQGTTRGSEAFF.

The chain uses TRBV9 and TRBJ2-2; D is possibly TRBD2 (6 bases). Trimming pared 1 base from V and 4 bases from J, leaving 11 bases between. This CDR3 spans 15 amino acids. CDR1 and CDR2 (germline): SGDLS, YYNGEE. The CDR3 loop is CASSVFVGGTGELFF. In DNA, the CDR3 is TGTGCCAGCAGCGTATTCGTGGGGGGCACCGGGGAGCTGTTTTTT.